This T cell receptor (beta chain) was identified in a study of blood T cell repertoires in COVID-19. About the research overall: Samples of COVID-19 (acute and convalescent) were obtained from the United States, Italy and Spain.

In the original analysis: Reference gene primers were amplified, and this amplification served to estimate nucleated cell counts. TCRdb's table, derived via immunoSEQ multiplex PCR, lists solely in-frame clones and lacks some. V and J calls and clone size come straight from that table; D and trimming were deduced from the DNA. The table lists a few hundred thousand clones, almost 90% of them singletons. Germline CDR1 and CDR2: LGHDT and YNNKEL (reference sequence). Trimming shortened V by 4 bases and J by 4 bases, and 10 bases separated the two germline ends. CDR3 size: 13 residues. Followed longitudinally, the Seattle patients had been enrolled during active infection.

V usage is TRBV3-1 (or the pseudogene TRBV3-2) and J usage is TRBJ1-1; a possible D gene is TRBD1 (5 bases). The specimen was peripheral blood. The receptor was derived from a woman aged 40 to 50 with COVID-19, enrolled during active disease. The CDR3 region has the DNA TGTGCCAGCAGCCTTGAAGGGGCCACTGAAGCTTTCTTT. Its translation is CASSLEGATEAFF.